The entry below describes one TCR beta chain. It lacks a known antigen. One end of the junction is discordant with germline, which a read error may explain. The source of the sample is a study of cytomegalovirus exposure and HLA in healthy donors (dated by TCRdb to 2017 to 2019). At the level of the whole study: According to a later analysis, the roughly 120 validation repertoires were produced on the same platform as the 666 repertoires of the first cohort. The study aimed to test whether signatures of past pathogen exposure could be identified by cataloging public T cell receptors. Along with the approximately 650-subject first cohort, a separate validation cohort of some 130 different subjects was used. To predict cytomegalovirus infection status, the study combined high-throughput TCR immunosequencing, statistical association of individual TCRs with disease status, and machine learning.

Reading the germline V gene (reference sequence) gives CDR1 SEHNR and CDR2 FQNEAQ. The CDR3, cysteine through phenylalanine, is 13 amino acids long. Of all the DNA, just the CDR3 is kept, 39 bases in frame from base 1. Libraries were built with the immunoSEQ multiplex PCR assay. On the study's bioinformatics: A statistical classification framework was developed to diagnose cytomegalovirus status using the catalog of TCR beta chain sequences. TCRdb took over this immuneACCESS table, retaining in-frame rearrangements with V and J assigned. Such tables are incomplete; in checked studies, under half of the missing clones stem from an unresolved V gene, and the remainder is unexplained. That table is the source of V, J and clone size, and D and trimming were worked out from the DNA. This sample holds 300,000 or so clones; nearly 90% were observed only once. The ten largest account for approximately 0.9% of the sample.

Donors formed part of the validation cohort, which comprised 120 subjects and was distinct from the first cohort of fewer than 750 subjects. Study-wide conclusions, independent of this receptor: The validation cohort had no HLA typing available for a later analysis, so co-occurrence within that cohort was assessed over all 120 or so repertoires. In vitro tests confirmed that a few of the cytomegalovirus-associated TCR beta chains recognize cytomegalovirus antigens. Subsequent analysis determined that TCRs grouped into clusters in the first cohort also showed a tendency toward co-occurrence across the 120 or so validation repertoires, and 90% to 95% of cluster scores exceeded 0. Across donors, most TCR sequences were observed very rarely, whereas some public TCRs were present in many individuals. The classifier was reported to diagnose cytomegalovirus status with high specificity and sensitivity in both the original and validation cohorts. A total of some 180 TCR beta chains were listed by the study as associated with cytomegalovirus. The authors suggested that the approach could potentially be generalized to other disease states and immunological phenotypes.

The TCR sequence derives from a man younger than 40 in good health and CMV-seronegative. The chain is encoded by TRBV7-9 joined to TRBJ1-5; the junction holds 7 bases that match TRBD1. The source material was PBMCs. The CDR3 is CASSLGTDQPQHF. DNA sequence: TGTGCCAGCAGTTTAGGGACAGATCAGCCCCAGCATTTT.